A single T cell receptor beta chain is shown here with its context. Its antigen is as yet unknown. This entry belongs to a study of T cells in Graves' hyperthyroidism and ophthalmopathy. TCR beta CDR3 regions were amplified from RNA. The HTBI primer set drove a first-round RT-PCR of the TCR CDR3. TCRdb passed the multiplex PCR reads through MiXCR, listing each CDR3 protein once. The table lists over 350,000 distinct CDR3 sequences, about a fifth of them singletons. General study points: A model using 13 V-J features told ophthalmopathy apart from stable hyperthyroidism. The model identified upcoming ophthalmopathy a median approximately 6.5 months ahead of onset.

Inclusion characteristics of ophthalmopathy patients comprised a Clinical Activity Score of at least 3, a NOSPECS grade of at least 4, and duration under 3 months. Clinical symptoms, serum thyroxine and TRAb, thyroid ultrasound and orbital computed tomography were used for the diagnoses. Sample: blood. This receptor was identified in a man younger than 35 with Graves' ophthalmopathy.

The CDR3, as DNA: TGTGCCAGCAGCCCAAGTTGGATTTACGAGCAGTACTTC. This encodes CASSPSWIYEQYF. The chain joins TRBV12-3 or TRBV12-4 to TRBJ2-7; D gene unclear. The CDR3 covers 13 residues. Trimming stripped 6 bases from V and 4 bases from J, with 13 bases between.